These 2 T cell receptor beta chains were all obtained from the same sample, sequenced in a study of T cells in localized non-small cell lung cancer. Assay: immunoSEQ multiplex PCR; the TCRdb copy retains only in-frame clones and omits some. The sample carries tens of thousands of clones, around 75% recorded once. This specimen consisted of PBMCs, obtained before any cancer treatment. These receptors originate from a woman aged 35-75 years with stage II squamous cell lung carcinoma.

This rearrangement joins TRBV12-5 to TRBJ2-2, with 7 positions matching TRBD1. The germline CDR1 and CDR2 sequences are LGHNT and FRNRAP. V lost 6 bases, J lost 2 bases, and 6 bases stayed unmatched. The CDR3 runs 15 residues. The chain's CDR3 is CASGLGQLNTGELFF. The CDR3 nucleotides are TGTGCTAGTGGCCTGGGACAGCTTAACACCGGGGAGCTGTTTTTT.

V is TRBV5-6 and J is TRBJ2-1; D uncertain. The ends were cut back, 4 bases at V and 7 bases at J, with 9 bases in the middle. Per germline, CDR1 SGHDT and CDR2 YYEEEE. The CDR3 runs 12 residues. CDR3 sequence: CASSPVGNEQFF. The CDR3 bases are TGTGCCAGCAGCCCAGTGGGTAATGAGCAGTTCTTC.